This T cell receptor beta chain was identified during a study of prognosis after radiotherapy for stage I lung cancer listed by TCRdb under 2021. Study-wide context: About 20 stage I NSCLC patients were enrolled in Nanjing, China, between 2018 and January 2019. Squamous cell carcinoma histology was identified in several patients, and adenocarcinoma histology was identified in about 12 patients. The cohort comprised 10 to 15 men and more than 5 women with a median age of almost 75 years, ranging from roughly 53 to 85 years. Peripheral blood TCR beta repertoires were profiled in stage I NSCLC patients before and after stereotactic body radiotherapy, and the repertoires were related to distant failure. Concurrent therapy was not administered to any patient alongside SBRT. Of the enrolled patients, around 15 had newly diagnosed primary stage I lung tumors, while roughly 5 had oligometastatic NSCLC following surgical resection of the primary tumor. About 20% of the 19 patients developed distant metastases after SBRT, at a median of about seven months; the other 15 showed no significant progression. Every patient was regarded as medically inoperable, because of comorbidities in around 12 cases and refusal of surgery in 7 cases. A total of roughly 38 blood samples from approximately 19 patients were sequenced, with one sample obtained before and one obtained after SBRT for each patient. SBRT was delivered in 3 to 5 fractions with a biologically effective dose of at least 100 Gy, and image-guided IMRT or VMAT was used for delivery. Points the paper makes about the study in general: No determination of tumor specificity was made for expanded TCR clones. TRBV and TRBJ usage frequencies reportedly differed by metastasis status, in two V genes at baseline and in eight to ten V and two J genes after SBRT. A decrease in unique TCR clone counts was observed after SBRT (median around 10,000 before versus several thousand after; Wilcoxon paired P=0.011). None of the reported P values were adjusted for multiple comparisons. The small cohort and short follow-up limited the study, so independent validation of the findings is needed. Post-SBRT Shannon entropy and its change from baseline were lower in patients who developed distant metastases; baseline Shannon entropy was not associated with metastases.

To note about this clonotype: It lacks a known antigen. No much larger clonotype is one base removed from it; base qualities were not supplied.

All patients had node-negative disease on CT and PET/CT, and none had a history of other malignancies or prior chemotherapy or radiotherapy. About 6.2 milliliters of peripheral venous blood were drawn into EDTA tubes at each of two time points. PBMCs were isolated by Ficoll-Paque Plus density-gradient centrifugation. Right after collection, samples were placed at -80 degrees C and kept there until analysis. Two rounds of multiplex PCR were performed to amplify the TCR beta CDR3 region from genomic DNA. The first PCR round used primers specific to each TRBV and TRBJ gene, with sequences filed in Chinese patent CN105087789A. Universal primers were used in the second round of PCR. The Roche High Pure PCR Template Preparation Kit was used to extract genomic DNA from frozen PBMCs. An Illumina HiSeq 3000 was used to sequence the libraries paired-end with 151 bp reads. Turning to the authors' computational methods: CutAdapt was used to discard raw reads that did not contain the multiplex PCR primer sequences. High-quality paired reads were merged into contigs with PEAR. TRB V, D and J gene segments were assigned to each contig with MiXCR by alignment to reference sequences. CDR3 sequences were clustered by base quality and sequence similarity to remove sequencing errors. Diversity was calculated as Shannon entropy divided by the natural log of the number of productive TCR sequences. One minus Shannon entropy divided by the natural log of the number of unique clonotypes was used as the definition of clonality. Using the Youden index from ROC curves, the researchers picked the repertoire-metric cut-offs for progression-free survival, and all analyses were carried out in R 3.5.3. TCRdb trimmed public reads at Q25 via fastp, called clones via MiXCR and kept in-frame beta chains. Each entry merges the rows of one CDR3 protein and shows their most common DNA and genes. TCRdb, not the authors, supplied the V and J calls. The sample includes around 19,000 distinct CDR3 sequences, with roughly 46% observed a single time. 39% of the sample is in the top ten clones.

The CDR3 goes from the cysteine to the phenylalanine over 14 residues. Of all the DNA, just the CDR3 is kept, 42 bases in frame from base 1. Cut back by 6 bases and 5 bases, the V and J ends lie 14 bases apart. According to the germline V gene (reference sequence), CDR1 reads LNHNV and CDR2 reads YYDKDF. The rearranged chain carries TRBV15 and TRBJ2-1, with a weak D call of TRBD2 (7 bases match). This receptor was obtained from a donor aged 50 or older with non-small cell lung cancer. Sequenced here: PBMCs, sampled before or after stereotactic body radiation therapy (not recorded which). The DNA sequence follows: TGTGCCACCAGGGATGGGGGGGCCCACAATGAGCAGTTCTTC. Translation gives CATRDGGAHNEQFF.